These T cell receptor beta chains were read from a single sample in a study of shared clonotypes between healthy human individuals. Repertoires were generated with immunoSEQ multiplex PCR, while TCRdb's copy carries only in-frame clones and drops some. The sample holds around 690,000 clones, about 90% seen once. The specimen was memory CD8+ T cells from PBMCs. Receptor source: a man younger than 30 in good health. Some clones in this sample may be carry-over from other donors' samples. Each CDR3 is given with its conserved first and last residue. Each record gives: J gene, D gene, clone size, V gene, CDR3 DNA, CDR3 protein. The D gene is left open where the match is weak. Only part of the rows carry a size: once, few, many, or a class if the clone is expanded.

j_gene: TRBJ2-1; d_gene: NA; abundance: NA; v_gene: TRBV28; CDR3nt: TGTGCCAGCAGTCGACCCCCAAATAAAGCGAAGGGGGTATACAATGAGCAGTTCTTC; CDR3aa: CASSRPPNKAKGVYNEQFF
j_gene: TRBJ2-1; d_gene: NA; abundance: NA; v_gene: TRBV19; CDR3nt: TGTGCCAGTAGCGCTAGCCCAAGCTACAATGAGCAGTTCTTC; CDR3aa: CASSASPSYNEQFF
j_gene: TRBJ1-5; d_gene: NA; abundance: NA; v_gene: TRBV28; CDR3nt: TGTGCCAGCAGATCGCGATCCCACAATCAGCCCCAGCATTTT; CDR3aa: CASRSRSHNQPQHF
j_gene: TRBJ1-5; d_gene: NA; abundance: NA; v_gene: TRBV28; CDR3nt: TGTGCCAGCAGAGCCATAGGGGATCAGCCCCAGCATTTT; CDR3aa: CASRAIGDQPQHF
j_gene: TRBJ2-2; d_gene: TRBD2; abundance: NA; v_gene: TRBV4-2; CDR3nt: TGTGCCAGCAGCCAAGGTCTAGCGGGATACACCGGGGAGCTGTTTTTT; CDR3aa: CASSQGLAGYTGELFF
j_gene: TRBJ1-1; d_gene: NA; abundance: NA; v_gene: TRBV19; CDR3nt: TGTGCCAGTAGCGAGCGGAGGAACACTGAAGCTTTCTTT; CDR3aa: CASSERRNTEAFF
j_gene: TRBJ2-1; d_gene: NA; abundance: NA; v_gene: TRBV30; CDR3nt: TGTGCCTGGAGTGTAATGATTAGCGGCCTCTACAATGAGCAGTTCTTC; CDR3aa: CAWSVMISGLYNEQFF
j_gene: TRBJ1-4; d_gene: NA; abundance: NA; v_gene: TRBV6-5; CDR3nt: TGTGCCAGCAGTTACCGAATAAGTGTAGTTTCTGAAAAACTGTTTTTT; CDR3aa: CASSYRISVVSEKLFF
j_gene: TRBJ1-4; d_gene: NA; abundance: NA; v_gene: TRBV27; CDR3nt: TGTGCCAGCGCCATCCGGGCGCCCCAGGAAAAACTGTTTTTT; CDR3aa: CASAIRAPQEKLFF
j_gene: TRBJ1-5; d_gene: NA; abundance: NA; v_gene: TRBV5-1; CDR3nt: TGCGCCAGCAGCCCAGGACAGTTCTCCGATAGCAATCAGCCCCAGCATTTT; CDR3aa: CASSPGQFSDSNQPQHF
j_gene: TRBJ2-2; d_gene: TRBD2; abundance: NA; v_gene: TRBV7-8; CDR3nt: TGTGCCAGCAGCTTTGGGCGGGAGGATATTGCGTTTACCGGGGAGCTGTTTTTT; CDR3aa: CASSFGREDIAFTGELFF
j_gene: TRBJ1-5; d_gene: TRBD1; abundance: NA; v_gene: TRBV4-1; CDR3nt: TGCGCCAGCAGCCTACAGGGGGGAGGTAATCAGCCCCAGCATTTT; CDR3aa: CASSLQGGGNQPQHF
j_gene: TRBJ2-7; d_gene: NA; abundance: once; v_gene: TRBV27; CDR3nt: TGTGCCAGCAGTCCCTCACCGATATACTACGAGCAGTACTTC; CDR3aa: CASSPSPIYYEQYF
j_gene: TRBJ1-6; d_gene: NA; abundance: NA; v_gene: TRBV28; CDR3nt: TGTGCCAGCAGCCGCCCTTCACCCCTCCACTTT; CDR3aa: CASSRPSPLHF
j_gene: TRBJ1-5; d_gene: NA; abundance: few; v_gene: TRBV7-8; CDR3nt: TGTGCCAGCAGCTTAGCTTCCAGGCCCAATCAGCCCCAGCATTTT; CDR3aa: CASSLASRPNQPQHF
j_gene: TRBJ1-1; d_gene: TRBD1; abundance: NA; v_gene: TRBV30; CDR3nt: TGTGCCTGGAGTGCGCGTATTAGGGGGCTAGTGAATGAAGCTTTCTTT; CDR3aa: CAWSARIRGLVNEAFF
j_gene: TRBJ2-2; d_gene: NA; abundance: NA; v_gene: TRBV28; CDR3nt: TGTGCCAGCAGTTTGGTCCGGGACACCGGGGAGCTGTTTTTT; CDR3aa: CASSLVRDTGELFF
j_gene: TRBJ2-7; d_gene: NA; abundance: NA; v_gene: TRBV19; CDR3nt: TGTGCCAGTAGTAGATTTGGCTACGAGCAGTACTTC; CDR3aa: CASSRFGYEQYF
j_gene: TRBJ2-3; d_gene: NA; abundance: NA; v_gene: TRBV5-4; CDR3nt: TGTGCCAGCAGCTTTGGACGCCGCACAGATACGCAGTATTTT; CDR3aa: CASSFGRRTDTQYF
j_gene: TRBJ2-7; d_gene: NA; abundance: NA; v_gene: TRBV29-1; CDR3nt: TGCAGCGTTGTTTCCGGCTCAAGGTACGAGCAGTACTTC; CDR3aa: CSVVSGSRYEQYF
j_gene: TRBJ1-1; d_gene: TRBD1; abundance: NA; v_gene: TRBV28; CDR3nt: TGTGCCAGCAGCCTTTCATACACCCCCCACAGGACAGGGTATGACACTGAAGCTTTCTTT; CDR3aa: CASSLSYTPHRTGYDTEAFF
j_gene: TRBJ2-7; d_gene: NA; abundance: few; v_gene: TRBV4-2; CDR3nt: TGTGCCAGCAGCCCCTCCCCGACTCCTTACTACGAGCAGTACTTC; CDR3aa: CASSPSPTPYYEQYF
j_gene: TRBJ2-5; d_gene: NA; abundance: once; v_gene: TRBV5-1; CDR3nt: TGCGCCAGCAGCTTAAAGGACGGGGAAGGGACCCAGTACTTC; CDR3aa: CASSLKDGEGTQYF
j_gene: TRBJ1-1; d_gene: NA; abundance: NA; v_gene: TRBV19; CDR3nt: TGTGCCAGTAGTATCGATGGCGGCACTATGAACACTGAAGCTTTCTTT; CDR3aa: CASSIDGGTMNTEAFF